A selection of T cell receptor beta chains follows, all from one sample in a study of T cell changes during pregnancy in multiple sclerosis. Using immunoSEQ multiplex PCR, the repertoire was profiled, and TCRdb retains in-frame clones only, with some absent. The sample lists fewer than 55,000 clones; about 90% were seen once. This specimen was peripheral blood, taken in the first trimester of pregnancy. The receptors were gathered from a female donor with multiple sclerosis, enrolled in a pregnancy study. CDR3s include the opening cysteine and the closing phenylalanine or tryptophan. The D gene is left open where the match is weak. Clone size, where shown, is once, few, many, or a class for clones that have expanded.

abundance	v_gene	j_gene	d_gene	CDR3nt	CDR3aa
NA	TRBV30	TRBJ1-2	NA	TGTGCCTATGTGGACAGCTCCAGAACCTATGGCTACACCTTC	CAYVDSSRTYGYTF
once	TRBV2	TRBJ2-5	NA	TGTGCCATCTCAAAAGGGGTTAGGGAGACCCAGTACTTC	CAISKGVRETQYF
once	TRBV5-1	TRBJ2-1	NA	TGCGCCAGCAGCCCGGTGGGAGTCCACAATGAGCAGTTCTTC	CASSPVGVHNEQFF
NA	TRBV18	TRBJ1-2	NA	TGTGCCAGCTCACCACAGATCAGCTATGGCTACACCTTC	CASSPQISYGYTF
NA	TRBV5-1	TRBJ2-7	TRBD1	TGCGCCAGCAGCCCCCGGGACAGGTCCTACGAGCAGTACTTC	CASSPRDRSYEQYF
NA	TRBV9	TRBJ1-5	TRBD1	TGTGCCAGCAGCGCGGGAGAAGGACAGGGGAACAGCAATCAGCCCCAGCATTTT	CASSAGEGQGNSNQPQHF
once	TRBV9	TRBJ1-6	NA	TGTGCCAGCAGCGTGGGCCAGGGCCGCTCCTATAATTCACCCCTCCACTTT	CASSVGQGRSYNSPLHF
NA	TRBV7-6	TRBJ1-6	NA	TGTGCCAGCAGCCGATCTAGCTCCTATAATTCACCCCTCCACTTT	CASSRSSSYNSPLHF
NA	TRBV29-1	TRBJ2-5	TRBD1	TGCAGCGTTGAAAAGGGACAGGGGGTGAAGACCCAGTACTTC	CSVEKGQGVKTQYF
NA	TRBV19	TRBJ2-5	TRBD2	TGTGCCAGTAGTAGGGGGACTAGCGGACAAGAGACCCAGTACTTC	CASSRGTSGQETQYF
NA	TRBV20-1	TRBJ1-2	NA	TGCAGTGCTACAGGAAACTATGGCTACACCTTC	CSATGNYGYTF
NA	TRBV4-3	TRBJ2-7	NA	TGCGCCAGCAGCCAAGGATTGCCCTTTGATCTTTCCAGCTCCTACGAGCAGTACTTC	CASSQGLPFDLSSSYEQYF
NA	TRBV11-3	TRBJ2-5	NA	TGTGCCAGCAGCTTTGAGCGGGAAGAGACCCAGTACTTC	CASSFEREETQYF
NA	TRBV28	TRBJ2-1	NA	TGTGCCAGCAGTTTATTAGGACTGAACTACAATGAGCAGTTCTTC	CASSLLGLNYNEQFF
NA	TRBV5-1	TRBJ1-6	TRBD1	TGCGCCAGCAAACCGGGACAGGCGAATTCACCCCTCCACTTT	CASKPGQANSPLHF
NA	TRBV28	TRBJ2-7	NA	TGTGCCAGCAGTCCTCTTCAGGGGGGACTCTACGAGCAGTACTTC	CASSPLQGGLYEQYF
NA	TRBV7-2	TRBJ1-4	TRBD1	TGTGCCAGCAGCTTAGTCAGACAGGGGGCGTATGTTAATGAAAAACTGTTTTTT	CASSLVRQGAYVNEKLFF
NA	TRBV19	TRBJ2-3	NA	TGTGCCAGTAGTTCCCCGAGCACAGATACGCAGTATTTT	CASSSPSTDTQYF
few	TRBV4-1	TRBJ1-6	NA	TGCGCCAGCAGCCAAGTTGAGGGAACACCCCTCCACTTT	CASSQVEGTPLHF
NA	TRBV7-2	TRBJ1-2	NA	TGTGCCAGCAGCTGGAGGGGCAGGGACTATGGCTACACCTTC	CASSWRGRDYGYTF
NA	TRBV5-1	TRBJ2-4	TRBD2	TGCGCCAGCAGCTTGGCGGGGGGGAACAAAAACATTCAGTACTTC	CASSLAGGNKNIQYF
once	TRBV7-6	TRBJ2-2	NA	TGTGCCAGCACCCCCGAACCTCAGTCCGTGTACACCGGGGAGCTGTTTTTT	CASTPEPQSVYTGELFF